The clone carrying this TCR beta chain has just one count. Germline CDR1 reads SNHLY; CDR2 reads FYNNEI. The J segment lost 4 bases and the V segment lost 4 bases, leaving 10 bases of the junction unmatched. The CDR3 runs to 16 residues. This sample was included in a study of blood T cell repertoires in COVID-19. Using immunoSEQ multiplex PCR, the repertoire was profiled, and TCRdb retains in-frame clones only, with some absent. This sample has 150,000 to 200,000 clones; 88% occur once, and the top ten carry about 4.2%. The chain links TRBV2 to TRBJ1-1, with 9 bases that match TRBD1. The sequence was collected from a human donor in a cohort sampled during active COVID-19. Specimen: peripheral blood. Here the CDR3 DNA reads TGTGCCAGCAGTGCCGAACAGGGGGCGGTGGGCACTGAAGCTTTCTTT. It is translated as CASSAEQGAVGTEAFF.